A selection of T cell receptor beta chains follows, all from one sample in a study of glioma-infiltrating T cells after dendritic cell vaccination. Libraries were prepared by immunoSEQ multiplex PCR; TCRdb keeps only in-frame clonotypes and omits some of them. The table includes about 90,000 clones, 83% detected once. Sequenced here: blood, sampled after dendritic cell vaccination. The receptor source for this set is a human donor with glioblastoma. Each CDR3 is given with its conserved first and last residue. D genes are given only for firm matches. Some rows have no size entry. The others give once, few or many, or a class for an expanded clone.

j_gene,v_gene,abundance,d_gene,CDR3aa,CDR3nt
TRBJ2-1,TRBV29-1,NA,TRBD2,CSDLLSGSSYNEQFF,TGCAGCGACTTGCTTAGCGGGAGCTCCTACAATGAGCAGTTCTTC
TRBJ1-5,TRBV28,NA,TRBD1,CASSRQGGSNQPQHF,TGTGCCAGCAGTCGACAGGGAGGTAGCAATCAGCCCCAGCATTTT
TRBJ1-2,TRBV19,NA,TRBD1,CASSIAGGGYTF,TGTGCCAGTAGTATTGCAGGGGGTGGCTACACCTTC
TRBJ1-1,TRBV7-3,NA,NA,CASSNHRETEAFF,TGTGCCAGCAGCAATCACAGGGAGACTGAAGCTTTCTTT
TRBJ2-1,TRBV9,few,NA,CASSFPGGSSYNEQFF,TGTGCCAGCAGCTTTCCAGGGGGGAGCTCCTACAATGAGCAGTTCTTC
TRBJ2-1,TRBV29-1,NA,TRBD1,CSVERQGAYVRYNEQFF,TGCAGCGTTGAGAGGCAGGGGGCGTATGTCCGCTACAATGAGCAGTTCTTC
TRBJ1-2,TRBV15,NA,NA,CATSRGGDSWGYGYTF,TGTGCCACCAGCAGAGGAGGTGACAGCTGGGGCTATGGCTACACCTTC
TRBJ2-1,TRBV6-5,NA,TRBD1,CASRPGTDYNEQFF,TGTGCCAGCAGACCGGGGACAGACTACAATGAGCAGTTCTTC
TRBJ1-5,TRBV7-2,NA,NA,CASSLDRVTGQPQHF,TGTGCCAGCAGCTTAGACAGGGTGACAGGACAGCCCCAGCATTTT
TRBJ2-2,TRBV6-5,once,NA,CASSYGQIPTGELFF,TGTGCCAGCAGTTACGGGCAGATACCTACCGGGGAGCTGTTTTTT
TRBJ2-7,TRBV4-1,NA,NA,CASSQGREDEQYF,TGCGCCAGCAGCCAGGGCAGGGAAGACGAGCAGTACTTC
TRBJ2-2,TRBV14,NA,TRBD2,CASSRTRGGELFF,TGTGCCAGCAGCCGGACTAGAGGAGGGGAGCTGTTTTTT
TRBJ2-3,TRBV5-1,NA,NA,CASSLLASHTDTQYF,TGCGCCAGCAGCTTGCTAGCAAGTCACACAGATACGCAGTATTTT
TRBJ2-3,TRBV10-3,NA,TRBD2,CAISESSSGTQYF,TGTGCCATCAGTGAGTCGTCTAGCGGGACGCAGTATTTT
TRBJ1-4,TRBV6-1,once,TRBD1,CASSEGFLGQGSSGSEKLFF,TGTGCCAGCAGTGAAGGATTTCTGGGACAGGGGAGTTCGGGGAGTGAAAAACTGTTTTTT
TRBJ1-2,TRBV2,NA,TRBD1,CASRADRGLEGYTF,TGTGCCAGCAGAGCGGACAGGGGGCTCGAGGGCTACACCTTC
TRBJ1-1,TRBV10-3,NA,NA,CAISEQQGLGTEAFF,TGTGCCATCAGTGAGCAACAGGGTTTGGGCACTGAAGCTTTCTTT
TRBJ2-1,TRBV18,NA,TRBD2,CASSSSPSGAYNEQFF,TGTGCCAGCTCCAGCTCCCCCAGCGGGGCCTACAATGAGCAGTTCTTC
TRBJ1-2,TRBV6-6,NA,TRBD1,CASSPAPGGYGYTF,TGTGCCAGCAGCCCCGCGCCAGGGGGCTATGGCTACACCTTC
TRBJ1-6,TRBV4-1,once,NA,CASSQGVDTYNSPLHF,TGCGCCAGCAGCCAAGGGGTGGACACTTATAATTCACCCCTCCACTTT
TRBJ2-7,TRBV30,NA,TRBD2,CAWSHGGDQYF,TGTGCCTGGAGTCACGGGGGGGACCAGTACTTC
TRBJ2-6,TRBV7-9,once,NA,CASSLPGDSGANVLTF,TGTGCCAGCAGCTTACCAGGCGACTCTGGGGCCAACGTCCTGACTTTC
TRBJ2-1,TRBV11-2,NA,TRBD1,CASRKPGTGNNEQFF,TGTGCCAGCAGGAAGCCGGGGACAGGGAACAATGAGCAGTTCTTC
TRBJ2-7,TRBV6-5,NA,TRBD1,CASSPRDRASYEQYF,TGTGCCAGCAGTCCCCGGGACAGAGCTTCCTACGAGCAGTACTTC